This TCR beta chain was profiled in a study of TIL therapy for anti-PD-1-resistant metastatic lung cancer (dated by TCRdb to about 2021). With regard to the full study: Tumors were harvested prior to any PD-1/PD-L1 blockade, after which nivolumab was administered to patients, and lymphodepletion, expanded TIL infusion and IL-2 were given to patients who progressed. Enrolled patients had a median age of around 56 years (range roughly 38-75) and a median tumor PD-L1 proportion score of over 5.5%. The cohort was predominantly lung adenocarcinoma, with several EGFR-mutant and two ALK-rearranged tumors, and half of patients were current or former smokers. Across the cohort, whole-exome sequencing showed a median non-synonymous tumor mutation burden of roughly 1.5 mutations per megabase. Tumor and peripheral blood T cell receptor beta sequencing was used to track clonotypes across tumor, expanded TIL product and serial blood samples. Results the study describes overall, beyond this receptor: Infused TIL clonotypes partially replaced the baseline peripheral repertoire then decayed over months, with no apparent association between persistence and response. Generalizability was limited because the cohort was highly selected, with more treatment-naive, never-smoker and oncogene-addicted patients included than is typical. The study protocol defined all tumor marker inferences as exploratory.

In regard to this clone: The clone's antigen remains unknown. No base quality information exists; no much larger clone differs at one position.

The time point label here, explained by the study, means: pre-treatment sample, taken before nivolumab and TIL therapy. Adults with stage 4 NSCLC were enrolled from October 2017 to early 2020 in a dual-center phase I trial. Samples were obtained from a single-arm, open-label phase I trial in which tumor-infiltrating lymphocyte therapy with nivolumab was evaluated in advanced non-small cell lung cancer. Blood mononuclear cells from EDTA tubes were isolated by Ficoll gradient, snap-frozen as pellets, and DNA was extracted with a Qiagen mini-prep kit. From a lookup of the germline V gene (reference sequence), CDR1 and CDR2 are SGHNT and YYREEE. Trimming takes 7 bases from V and 4 bases from J, and the germline ends sit 18 bases apart. The CDR3 spans 14 residues, from the cysteine through the phenylalanine. Only the CDR3 DNA stays, 42 bases, in frame from base 1. Using bias-controlled multiplex PCR with the immunoSEQ v3 hsTCRB kit, the TCR beta CDR3 regions were amplified from genomic DNA. TCR libraries were sequenced on an Illumina NextSeq 500 to 2 million to 2.5 million read pairs for survey level or about 4.5-6.5 million for deep level. The source study handled its data this way. V, D and J genes were assigned, non-productive sequences were removed, and clonality was reported by immunoSEQ Analyzer software. To compare repertoires between infused TIL and blood, productive Simpson clonality was used along with the Morisita overlap index of productive TRB rearrangements. Absolute clonotype counts in blood were estimated as lymphocyte count times CD3+ fraction times the clone's productive frequency. TCRdb carries this immuneACCESS record with in-frame sequences only. Its versions omit some clonotypes, under half of them owing to an unresolved V gene in the studies checked, with the rest unexplained. The DNA was the basis for D and trimming; V, J and clone size are from that table. A total of more than 55,000 clones appear in this sample, roughly four fifths of them only once. Less than 3% of the sample is in the top ten clones.

The specimen was blood, collected at baseline. The chain is assembled from TRBV5-4 and TRBJ2-7, with an unclear D gene assignment. This clonotype originated in a person aged 25-85 years with non-small cell lung cancer. This receptor carries the CDR3 CASATAEGPYEQYF. The nucleotide sequence is TGTGCCAGCGCCACAGCCGAAGGACCTTACGAGCAGTACTTC. Here the CDR3 is joined to the reference TRBV5-4 and TRBJ2-7 genes, and the full variable domain is: ETGVTQSPTHLIKTRGQQVTLRCSSQSGHNTVSWYQQALGQGPQFIFQYYREEENGRGNFPPRFSGLQFPNYSSELNVNALELDDSALYLCASATAEGPYEQYFGPGTRLTVT.